Below, 11 T cell receptor beta chains from the same sample are listed, as sequenced in a study of T cells in severe cutaneous drug reactions. The donors had carbamazepine-induced Stevens-Johnson syndrome or toxic epidermal necrolysis. TCR subtype-specific primers in iRepertoire multiplex PCR prepared libraries for bulk and single-cell sequencing. TCRdb reworked the multiplex PCR reads into one entry per CDR3 protein, no DNA. Its table lists tens of thousands of distinct CDR3 sequences. Sequencing used PBMCs. The receptor set was obtained from a human donor with toxic epidermal necrolysis, a severe cutaneous drug reaction.

The chain employs TRBV5-1 and TRBJ2-1; TCRdb returns TRBD2, unconfirmable since there is no DNA. CDR3 length equals 16 residues. Germline V gives CDR1 SGHRS, CDR2 YFSETQ. CDR3 loop: CASKGGLAGAYNEQFF.

The chain is built from TRBV7-2 and TRBJ1-5; the TCRdb call, TRBD1, lacks DNA for checking. The CDR3 length is 16 residues. Germline-derived CDR1 and CDR2 are SGHTA and FQGNSA. The CDR3 region is CASSLMGRGRGQPQHF.

V usage is TRBV6-5 and J usage is TRBJ2-7. CDR1 is MNHEY and CDR2 is SVGAGI in the germline V gene. The CDR3 has 14 amino acids. The CDR3 is CASKKAGSSYEQYF.

The J gene is TRBJ2-1, the V gene TRBV20-1; without DNA, the TCRdb call of TRBD2 cannot be checked. CDR1 DFQATT and CDR2 SNEGSKA come from the germline V gene (reference sequence). The CDR3 runs 15 residues. The CDR3: CSAVNARTYYNEQFF.

The rearrangement links TRBV9 to TRBJ1-3; absent DNA, TCRdb's TRBD1 call cannot be checked. There are 14 residues in the CDR3. CDR1 SGDLS and CDR2 YYNGEE come from the germline V gene. The CDR3 spells CASSLRTYGNTIYF.

The V call is TRBV7-9, the J call TRBJ1-1. Germline CDR1 reads SEHNR; CDR2 reads FQNEAQ (reference sequence). The CDR3 has 12 residues. This chain's CDR3 is CASSSQNTEAFF.

The CDR3 is CASGQMNTEAFF. The chain is built from TRBV2 and TRBJ1-1; TCRdb names TRBD1, which stays unverified in the absence of DNA. This CDR3 comprises 12 residues. Germline values: CDR1 SNHLY, CDR2 FYNNEI.

This rearrangement joins TRBV4-3 to TRBJ2-3; TCRdb's D gene call, TRBD2, goes unchecked for lack of DNA. Per the germline V gene, CDR1 is LGHNA and CDR2 is YSLEER. This CDR3 is built from 17 residues. CDR3 sequence reads: CASSQEGTSGLTDTQYF.

The rearrangement links TRBV2 to TRBJ2-3; the D call from TCRdb, TRBD2, cannot be confirmed without DNA. The CDR3 consists of 19 residues. Looked up from germline, CDR1 is SNHLY and CDR2 is FYNNEI. The CDR3 loop reads CASSEASLAGAFGTDTQYF.

The chain combines TRBV20-1 with TRBJ2-2. Germline V gives CDR1 DFQATT, CDR2 SNEGSKA (reference sequence). CDR3 length: 14 residues. The CDR3 sequence: CSAPSGFRTGELFF.

The chain combines TRBV7-9 with TRBJ2-3; with no DNA, the TCRdb D assignment of TRBD1 cannot be verified. The CDR3 covers 17 residues. CDR1 and CDR2 (germline): SEHNR, FQNEAQ (reference sequence). This CDR3 is CASSLRGADPSTDTQYF.